Shown below are 18 T cell receptor beta chains from a single sample sequenced in a study of cytomegalovirus exposure and HLA in healthy donors. Amplification used 60 Vbeta primers and 13 Jbeta primers. Repertoires were generated with immunoSEQ multiplex PCR, while TCRdb's copy carries only in-frame clones and drops some. The sample yields 150,000 to 200,000 clones, under 70% seen once. The material sequenced was PBMCs. The receptors were sampled from a woman in her thirties or forties in good health and CMV-seropositive.

This sequence joins TRBV5-4 and TRBJ2-7, with D possibly matching TRBD2 (5 bases). The germline V gene has CDR1 SGHNT and CDR2 YYREEE (reference sequence). The CDR3 is made up of 14 amino acids. V was cut by 0 bases and J by 7 bases, with 14 bases left in between. The CDR3 loop reads CASSLADSPGEQYF. DNA for the CDR3: TGTGCCAGCAGCTTGGCGGACTCTCCGGGAGAGCAGTACTTC.

CDR3 loop: CASSVQQETQYF. The CDR3, as DNA: TGCGCCAGCAGCGTCCAACAAGAGACCCAGTACTTC. The rearrangement uses TRBV5-1 and TRBJ2-5; D is undetermined. The germline gives CDR1 SGHRS, CDR2 YFSETQ. The CDR3 is 12 residues long. Trimming left V 4 bases short and J 2 bases short, with 6 bases between.

Here the CDR3 DNA reads TGTGCCAGTAGCCGGGACTTTACTAGTAATTCACCCCTCCACTTT. It translates to CASSRDFTSNSPLHF. The chain has TRBV19 and TRBJ1-6, with TRBD1 as a possible D gene (5 bases). There are 15 residues in the CDR3. V was clipped by 6 bases and J by 6 bases, with 15 bases between them. Germline V lookup: CDR1 LNHDA, CDR2 SQIVND (reference sequence).

The V and J genes are TRBV9 and TRBJ2-5; 11 bases align to TRBD2. Germline V lookup: CDR1 SGDLS, CDR2 YYNGEE. The CDR3 has 17 residues. With 0 bases clipped from V and 2 bases from J, the junction kept 6 bases outside the gene matches. The DNA of the CDR3 is TGTGCCAGCAGCGTAGGAGGAGTAGCGGGGGGGCAAGAGACCCAGTACTTC. Amino acid sequence: CASSVGGVAGGQETQYF.

The rearrangement joins TRBV5-1 to TRBJ2-7; D is uncertain. Germline values: CDR1 SGHRS, CDR2 YFSETQ. This CDR3 is built from 14 residues. V lost 0 bases, J lost 3 bases, and 10 bases lay in between. CDR3 in amino acids: CASSLAVADYEQYF. The CDR3 coding sequence is TGCGCCAGCAGCTTGGCCGTGGCAGACTACGAGCAGTACTTC.

The chain combines TRBV2 with TRBJ2-7; D is uncertain. The CDR3 is 12 amino acids. Between the trimmed V and J ends, which lost 7 bases and 0 bases, there was a span of 7 bases. CDR1 and CDR2 from the germline V gene are SNHLY and FYNNEI. The CDR3 region has the DNA TGTGCCAGCAAGATTAGCTCCTACGAGCAGTACTTC. Translating it yields CASKISSYEQYF. Supplemented by reference TRBV2 and TRBJ2-7, the full variable domain reads EPEVTQTPSHQVTQMGQEVILRCVPISNHLYFYWYRQILGQKVEFLVSFYNNEISEKSEIFDDQFSVERPDGSNFTLKIRSTKLEDSAMYFCASKISSYEQYFGPGTRLTVT.

The chain combines TRBV28 with TRBJ1-6; D ambiguous. There are 17 residues in the CDR3. Germline CDR1 MDHEN, CDR2 SYDVKM. V gave up 4 bases and J gave up 0 bases, with 13 bases separating them. The CDR3 coding sequence is TGTGCCAGCAGTTCCCGATTCGAGGGCTCCTATAATTCACCCCTCCACTTT. Protein sequence: CASSSRFEGSYNSPLHF.

This clone has only a few counts. The chain joins TRBV6-1 to TRBJ2-7; D perhaps matches TRBD2 (5 bases). Trimming pared 1 base from V and 0 bases from J, leaving 10 bases between. Germline V gene sequence: CDR1 MNHNS, CDR2 SASEGT. CDR3 length: 15 amino acids. The CDR3, as DNA: TGTGCCAGCAGTGAAGGGGAGTGGATCTCCTACGAGCAGTACTTC. Translation gives CASSEGEWISYEQYF.

This clone was observed a few times. This chain uses TRBV28 with TRBJ2-7; the match to TRBD2 covers 10 bases. The CDR3 runs 14 residues. V dropped 5 bases and J dropped 5; count of bases not matched to a gene: 6. Germline-derived CDR1 and CDR2 are MDHEN and SYDVKM. The CDR3 sequence is CASSPGLAANEQYF. As DNA, the CDR3 is TGTGCCAGCAGTCCAGGACTAGCGGCGAACGAGCAGTACTTC.

This clone appeared a single time. The V gene is TRBV15, the J gene TRBJ1-1; tentatively, D is TRBD1 (6 bases). CDR1 and CDR2 (germline): LNHNV, YYDKDF (reference sequence). The CDR3 totals 16 residues. Trimming removed 0 bases at V and 6 bases at J, with 17 bases between. This CDR3 is CATSREADQGYPEAFF. CDR3 sequence (DNA): TGTGCCACCAGCAGAGAGGCGGATCAGGGGTATCCTGAAGCTTTCTTT. The whole variable domain, remainder taken from reference TRBV15 and TRBJ1-1, is DAMVIQNPRYQVTQFGKPVTLSCSQTLNHNVMYWYQQKSSQAPKLLFHYYDKDFNNEADTPDNFQSRRPNTSFCFLDIRSPGLGDTAMYLCATSREADQGYPEAFFGQGTRLTVV.

The chain is built from TRBV28 and TRBJ1-5; no clear D gene. Trimming left V 2 bases short and J 2 bases short, with 7 bases between. Germline-derived CDR1 and CDR2 are MDHEN and SYDVKM. The CDR3 has 14 amino acids. The CDR3 spells CASSLEGGNQPQHF. The CDR3 DNA reads as TGTGCCAGCAGTTTAGAGGGTGGCAATCAGCCCCAGCATTTT.

The chain employs TRBV9 and TRBJ2-3; 10 bases are shared with TRBD2. The CDR3 has 17 amino acids. V gave up 2 bases and J gave up 1 base; unmatched junction bases: 7. The germline V gene encodes CDR1 SGDLS and CDR2 YYNGEE. CDR3 residues: CASSVPPSGSGTDTQYF. DNA for the CDR3: TGTGCCAGCAGCGTTCCACCTAGCGGGAGCGGCACAGATACGCAGTATTTT.

In this sample, this clone turned up once. One end of the junction does not line up with germline, which may come from a read error. The chain is built from TRBV7-9 and TRBJ1-1; 7 nucleotides line up with TRBD1. The CDR3 has 16 amino acids. Germline loops: CDR1 SEHNR, CDR2 FQNEAQ (reference sequence). CDR3 nucleotides: TGTTCCAGCAGCAGAGAAACAGGGGCCGTGAACACTGAAGCTTTCTTT. Translating gives CSSSRETGAVNTEAFF.

V is TRBV28 and J is TRBJ1-2, with D maybe TRBD1 (6 bases). V lost 5 bases and J 7 bases, leaving 14 bases between the germline ends. This CDR3 has 13 residues. CDR1 is MDHEN, CDR2 SYDVKM, per germline. This CDR3 reads CASSNRVESGYTF. CDR3 bases: TGTGCCAGCAGTAACAGGGTCGAGAGTGGCTACACCTTC.

The V and J genes are TRBV19 and TRBJ1-6; D not resolved. V was pared by 3 bases and J by 8 bases, with 11 bases between. The CDR3 has 14 residues. Germline CDR1 LNHDA, CDR2 SQIVND (reference sequence). The CDR3 region is CASSIVMGDSPLHF. In DNA form, the CDR3 reads TGTGCCAGTAGTATTGTCATGGGAGATTCACCCCTCCACTTT.

The chain recombines TRBV5-1 with TRBJ2-2; perhaps TRBD1 as D (6 bases). This CDR3 is 15 amino acids long. CDR1 and CDR2 (germline): SGHRS, YFSETQ. Deletions cut 5 bases from V and 0 bases from J, with 11 bases between. CDR3 DNA sequence: TGCGCCAGCAGTCGGCAGGGGCCGAACACCGGGGAGCTGTTTTTT. It translates to CASSRQGPNTGELFF.

The sample holds one count of this clone. The chain has TRBV6-4 and TRBJ2-2, with 10 positions matching TRBD1. Germline V lookup: CDR1 MRHNA, CDR2 SNTAGT. V shed 6 bases, J shed 4 bases, and the junction held 2 bases outside the gene matches. The CDR3 covers 14 residues. The CDR3 sequence: CASRGQGSTGELFF. The CDR3 bases are TGTGCCAGCAGGGGACAGGGGAGCACCGGGGAGCTGTTTTTT.

The table lists this clone with a count of one. J is TRBJ1-2 and V is TRBV28; TRBD1 matches 8 bases. Germline-derived CDR1 and CDR2 are MDHEN and SYDVKM. Trimming at V came to 1 base and at J to 4 bases, leaving 8 bases not matched to a gene. The CDR3 extends over 16 amino acids. The CDR3: CASSLSGGQGLYGYTF. DNA for the CDR3: TGTGCCAGCAGTTTATCAGGGGGCCAGGGTCTCTATGGCTACACCTTC.